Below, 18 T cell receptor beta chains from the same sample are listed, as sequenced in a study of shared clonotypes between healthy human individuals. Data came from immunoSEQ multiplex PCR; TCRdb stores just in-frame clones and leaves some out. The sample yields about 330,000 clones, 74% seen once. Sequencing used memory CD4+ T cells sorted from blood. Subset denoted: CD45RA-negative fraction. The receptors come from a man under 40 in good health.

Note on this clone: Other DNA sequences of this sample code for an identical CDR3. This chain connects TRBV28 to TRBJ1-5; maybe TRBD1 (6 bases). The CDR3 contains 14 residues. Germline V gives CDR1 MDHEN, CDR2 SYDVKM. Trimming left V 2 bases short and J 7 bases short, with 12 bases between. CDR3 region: CASSLRGGGQPQHF. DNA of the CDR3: TGTGCCAGCAGTTTACGAGGGGGAGGACAGCCCCAGCATTTT.

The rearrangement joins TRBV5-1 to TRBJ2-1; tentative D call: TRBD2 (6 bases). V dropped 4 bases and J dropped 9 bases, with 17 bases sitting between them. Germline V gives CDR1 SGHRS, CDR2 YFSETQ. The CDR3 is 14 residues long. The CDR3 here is CASSNDGGAGEQFF. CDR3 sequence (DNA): TGCGCCAGCAGCAACGATGGAGGGGCCGGTGAGCAGTTCTTC.

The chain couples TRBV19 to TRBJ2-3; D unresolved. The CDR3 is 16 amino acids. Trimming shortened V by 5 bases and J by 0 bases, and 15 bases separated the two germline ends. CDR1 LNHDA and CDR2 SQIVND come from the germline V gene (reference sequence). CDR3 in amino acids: CASSPGASTSTDTQYF. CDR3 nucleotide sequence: TGTGCCAGTAGTCCCGGAGCGTCTACTAGCACAGATACGCAGTATTTT.

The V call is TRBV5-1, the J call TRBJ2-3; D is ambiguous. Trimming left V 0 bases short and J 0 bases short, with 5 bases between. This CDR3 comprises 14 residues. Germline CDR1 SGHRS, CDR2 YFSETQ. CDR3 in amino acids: CASSLDDSTDTQYF. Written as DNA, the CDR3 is TGCGCCAGCAGCTTGGATGACAGCACAGATACGCAGTATTTT. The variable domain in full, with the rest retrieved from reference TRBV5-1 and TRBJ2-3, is KAGVTQTPRYLIKTRGQQVTLSCSPISGHRSVSWYQQTPGQGLQFLFEYFSETQRNKGNFPGRFSGRQFSNSRSEMNVSTLELGDSALYLCASSLDDSTDTQYFGPGTRLTVL.

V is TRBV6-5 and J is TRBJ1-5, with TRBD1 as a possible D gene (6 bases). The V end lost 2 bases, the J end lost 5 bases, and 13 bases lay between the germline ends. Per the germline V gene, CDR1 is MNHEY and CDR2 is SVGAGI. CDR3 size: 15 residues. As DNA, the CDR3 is TGTGCCAGCAGTTACCCCGGACAGATTCATCAGCCCCAGCATTTT. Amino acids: CASSYPGQIHQPQHF.

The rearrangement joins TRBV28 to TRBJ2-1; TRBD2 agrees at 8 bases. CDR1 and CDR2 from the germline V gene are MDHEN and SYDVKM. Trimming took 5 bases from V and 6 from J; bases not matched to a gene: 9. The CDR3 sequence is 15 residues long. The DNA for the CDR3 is TGTGCCAGCAGTCCCCGGGCTAGCGGGCGCAATGAGCAGTTCTTC. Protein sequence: CASSPRASGRNEQFF.

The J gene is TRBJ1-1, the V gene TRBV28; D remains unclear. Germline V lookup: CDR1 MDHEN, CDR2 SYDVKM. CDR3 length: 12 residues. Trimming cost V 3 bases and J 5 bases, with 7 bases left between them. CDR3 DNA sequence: TGTGCCAGCAGTTTGACAACTACTGAAGCTTTCTTT. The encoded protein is CASSLTTTEAFF.

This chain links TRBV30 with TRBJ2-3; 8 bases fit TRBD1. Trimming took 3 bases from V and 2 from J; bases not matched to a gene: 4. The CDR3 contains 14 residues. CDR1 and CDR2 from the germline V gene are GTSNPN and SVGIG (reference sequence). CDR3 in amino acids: CAWREGQVTDTQYF. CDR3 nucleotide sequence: TGTGCCTGGAGGGAGGGACAGGTCACAGATACGCAGTATTTT.

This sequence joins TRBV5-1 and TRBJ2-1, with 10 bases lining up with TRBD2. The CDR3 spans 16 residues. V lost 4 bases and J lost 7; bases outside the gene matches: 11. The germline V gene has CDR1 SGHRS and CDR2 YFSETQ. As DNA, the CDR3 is TGCGCCAGCAGCCCAGTACTAGCGGGAAGTGGAAATGAGCAGTTCTTC. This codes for CASSPVLAGSGNEQFF. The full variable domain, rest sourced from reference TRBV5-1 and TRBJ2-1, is KAGVTQTPRYLIKTRGQQVTLSCSPISGHRSVSWYQQTPGQGLQFLFEYFSETQRNKGNFPGRFSGRQFSNSRSEMNVSTLELGDSALYLCASSPVLAGSGNEQFFGPGTRLTVL.

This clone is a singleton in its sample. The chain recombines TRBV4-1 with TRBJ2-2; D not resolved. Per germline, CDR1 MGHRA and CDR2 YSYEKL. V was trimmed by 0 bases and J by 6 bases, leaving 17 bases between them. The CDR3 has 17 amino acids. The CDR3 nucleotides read TGCGCCAGCAGCCAAGATCCCTCTTTTGATGGACCCGGGGAGCTGTTTTTT. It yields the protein CASSQDPSFDGPGELFF.

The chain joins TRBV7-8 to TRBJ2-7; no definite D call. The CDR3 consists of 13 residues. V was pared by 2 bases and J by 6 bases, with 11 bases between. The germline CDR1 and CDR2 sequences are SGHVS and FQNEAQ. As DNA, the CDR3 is TGTGCCAGCAGCTTACACCAGAGACCCGAGCAGTACTTC. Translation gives CASSLHQRPEQYF.

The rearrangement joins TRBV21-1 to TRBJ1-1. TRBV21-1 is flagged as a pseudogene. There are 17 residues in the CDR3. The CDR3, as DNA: TGTGCCAGCAGCAAACCCCATTTACCCGTTCTAAACACTGAAGCTTTCTTT. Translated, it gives CASSKPHLPVLNTEAFF.

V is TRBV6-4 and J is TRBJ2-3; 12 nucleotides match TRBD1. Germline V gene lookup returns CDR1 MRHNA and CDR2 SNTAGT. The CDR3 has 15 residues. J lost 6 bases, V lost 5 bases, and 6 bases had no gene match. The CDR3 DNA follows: TGTGCCAGCAGTCCCGGGACAGGGGGCTTTGATACGCAGTATTTT. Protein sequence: CASSPGTGGFDTQYF.

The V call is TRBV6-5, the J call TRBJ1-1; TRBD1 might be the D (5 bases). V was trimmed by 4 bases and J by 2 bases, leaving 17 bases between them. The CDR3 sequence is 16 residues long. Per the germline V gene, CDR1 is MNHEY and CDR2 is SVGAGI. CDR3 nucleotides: TGTGCCAGCAGTTTTACAGCGGGGACGTCCAACACTGAAGCTTTCTTT. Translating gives CASSFTAGTSNTEAFF.

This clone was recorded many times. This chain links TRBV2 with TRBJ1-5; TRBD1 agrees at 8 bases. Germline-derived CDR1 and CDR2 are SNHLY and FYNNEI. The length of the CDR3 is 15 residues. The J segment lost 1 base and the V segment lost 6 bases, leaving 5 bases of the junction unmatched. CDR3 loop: CASSGRGQSNQPQHF. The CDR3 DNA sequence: TGTGCCAGCAGCGGCAGGGGGCAAAGCAATCAGCCCCAGCATTTT.

This CDR3 reads CASRLLRAGTGELFF. The CDR3 region has the DNA TGTGCCAGCAGGTTACTAAGAGCCGGCACCGGGGAGCTGTTTTTT. The chain is built from TRBV6-1 and TRBJ2-2; D remains unclear. CDR3 length equals 15 residues. Trimming took 6 bases from V and 4 from J, leaving 15 bases between them. CDR1 and CDR2 from the germline V gene are MNHNS and SASEGT.

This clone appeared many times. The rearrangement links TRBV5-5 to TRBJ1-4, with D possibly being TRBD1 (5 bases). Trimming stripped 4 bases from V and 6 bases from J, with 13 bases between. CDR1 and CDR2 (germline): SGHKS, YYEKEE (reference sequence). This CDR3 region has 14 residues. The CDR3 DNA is TGTGCCAGCAGCCCCGGGGCGGCCTATGAAAAACTGTTTTTT. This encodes CASSPGAAYEKLFF.

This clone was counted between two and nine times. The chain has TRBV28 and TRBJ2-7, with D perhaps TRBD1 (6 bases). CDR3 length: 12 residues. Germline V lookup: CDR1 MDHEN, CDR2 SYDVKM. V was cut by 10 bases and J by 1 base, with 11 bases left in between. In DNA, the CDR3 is TGTGCCACCCAACAGGGTTCCTACGAGCAGTACTTC. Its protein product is CATQQGSYEQYF.